The entry below gives a single TCR beta chain sequence along with its context. These data belong to a study of blood T cell repertoires in COVID-19. At the level of the study: Samples of COVID-19 (acute and convalescent) were obtained from the United States, Italy and Spain. T cells, B-cell-depleted T cells, or PBMCs supplied cDNA or gDNA.

Per the original data handling: Reference gene primer amplification yielded estimated nucleated cell counts. Using immunoSEQ multiplex PCR, the repertoire was profiled, and TCRdb retains in-frame clones only, with some absent. The V and J calls and clone size were taken over from that table, and D and trimming were inferred from the DNA. The table lists 150,000 to 200,000 clones, 87% of them singletons, with 3% to 4% in the top ten. The CDR3 contains 15 residues. Germline loops: CDR1 MDHEN, CDR2 SYDVKM. Trimming took 4 bases from V and 2 from J; bases not matched to a gene: 3. The sample was peripheral blood. The J gene is TRBJ2-1, the V gene TRBV28; 9 bases are a match to TRBD1. This sequence originates from a man in his late teens or twenties with active or convalescent COVID-19. The CDR3 nucleotides are TGTGCCAGCAGTTATGACAGGGGGACCTACAATGAGCAGTTCTTC. Residues: CASSYDRGTYNEQFF.